The clone carrying this T cell receptor (beta chain) was picked up a small number of times. The treatment was: some 19 received Ad26.COV2.S at low or high dose, single or two shots; 5 received placebo; per-sample allocation not given. Sampling occurred on day 63 after the first vaccine or placebo injection. This sample is drawn from a study of Ad26.COV2.S vaccination and SARS-CoV-2 variants. Trimming took 0 bases from V and 5 from J; bases not matched to a gene: 2. Germline V CDR1 and CDR2: SGHRS, YFSETQ. The CDR3 has 14 residues. Libraries were prepared by immunoSEQ multiplex PCR; TCRdb keeps only in-frame clonotypes and omits some of them. The data contain about 680,000 clones, roughly 90% of them seen just once; the ten biggest clones take up roughly 1.5%.

The gene calls are TRBV5-1 and TRBJ2-7; 10 positions agree with TRBD2. This TCR came from a person aged 18 to 59 who received the Ad26.COV2.S COVID-19 vaccine or a placebo. The sample consisted of peripheral blood, taken in a trial of Ad26.COV2.S vaccine versus placebo. CDR3 loop: CASSLGAGGNEQYF. The CDR3, as DNA: TGCGCCAGCAGCTTGGGAGCGGGAGGGAACGAGCAGTACTTC.